What follows are 17 T cell receptor beta chains derived from one specimen sequenced in a study of blood T cells in healthy people across ages. Next came a second PCR, run for about 7 to 12 cycles, which used a sample-barcoded 5' primer along with a J-beta primer mix. TCRdb independently ran MiXCR on the 5' RACE reads; one entry per CDR3 protein. Counted here are about 840,000 distinct CDR3 sequences, 25% to 30% occurring once; the ten biggest clones make up 10%. Another study also made use of these data, one on T cells of mothers and their children.

The specimen was blood. The source is a middle-aged woman in good health.

This clonotype was seen a handful of times. The chain is built from TRBV2 and TRBJ1-1; maybe TRBD1 (6 bases). This CDR3 is built from 14 residues. Germline V gene sequence: CDR1 SNHLY, CDR2 FYNNEI. The ends were cut back, 6 bases at V and 3 bases at J, with 14 bases in the middle. The DNA for the CDR3 is TGTGCCAGCAGGGGGTTGAGGGGGTACACTGAAGCTTTCTTT. It specifies CASRGLRGYTEAFF. The full variable domain, rest sourced from reference TRBV2 and TRBJ1-1, is EPEVTQTPSHQVTQMGQEVILRCVPISNHLYFYWYRQILGQKVEFLVSFYNNEISEKSEIFDDQFSVERPDGSNFTLKIRSTKLEDSAMYFCASRGLRGYTEAFFGQGTRLTVV.

The chain couples TRBV20-1 to TRBJ2-1; 13 bases map to TRBD2. From germline, CDR1 is DFQATT and CDR2 SNEGSKA (reference sequence). After removal of 1 base from V and 9 bases from J, the junction contained 3 bases not matched to a gene. The CDR3 consists of 14 residues. CDR3 in amino acids: CSARALAGGPEQFF. The DNA for the CDR3 is TGCAGTGCTAGAGCACTAGCGGGGGGGCCTGAGCAGTTCTTC.

V and J are TRBV15 and TRBJ2-2; 10 nucleotides align to TRBD1. The junction had 3 bases not matched to a gene; V was cut back by 8 bases and J by 6 bases. The CDR3 covers 13 residues. Germline CDR1 LNHNV, CDR2 YYDKDF (reference sequence). The CDR3 loop reads CATGGQGAGELFF. The CDR3 nucleotides are TGTGCCACCGGCGGACAGGGGGCCGGGGAGCTGTTTTTT.

This clonotype was seen a handful of times. Given a much more abundant clone one base away, this may be a read error. The J gene is TRBJ2-5, the V gene TRBV20-1, with 10 bases lining up with TRBD2. The end of the DNA aligns better with TRBJ2-7, so the J call may be wrong. CDR1 is DFQATT, CDR2 SNEGSKA, per germline (reference sequence). The CDR3 runs 17 residues. The CDR3 loop is CSAPPRGGSGGRDEQYF. Written as DNA, the CDR3 is TGCAGTGCTCCTCCTCGAGGTGGTAGCGGGGGGCGGGACGAGCAGTACTTC.

This clonotype was seen ten or more times. The chain links TRBV6-5 to TRBJ2-1, with D perhaps matching TRBD2 (6 bases). The CDR3 has 14 amino acids. Trimming took off 2 bases at V and 6 bases at J, with 11 bases between the two ends. Germline V CDR1 and CDR2: MNHEY, SVGAGI. CDR3 DNA sequence: TGTGCCAGCAGTTACACACCCGGGGGCAATGAGCAGTTCTTC. Translating gives CASSYTPGGNEQFF.

This CDR3 is CASSEASGGATDTQYF. The CDR3 DNA reads as TGTGCCAGCAGTGAAGCAAGCGGGGGGGCCACAGATACGCAGTATTTT. The V and J genes are TRBV6-1 and TRBJ2-3; 10 nucleotides match TRBD2. Looked up from germline, CDR1 is MNHNS and CDR2 is SASEGT. The CDR3 spans 16 residues. With V trimmed by 0 bases and J by 2 bases, 2 bases remained unmatched.

This clonotype was counted many times. Written as DNA, the CDR3 is TGTGCCAGCAGCTTATCTAGCGGTAGCTCCTACGAGCAGTACTTC. This codes for CASSLSSGSSYEQYF. V and J are TRBV7-2 and TRBJ2-7; 7 bases agree with TRBD2. This CDR3 comprises 15 residues. V shed 2 bases and J 0 bases; nucleotides not matched to a gene: 4. CDR1 is SGHTA and CDR2 is FQGNSA in the germline V gene. Complete variable domain (other parts from reference TRBV7-2 and TRBJ2-7): GAGVSQSPSNKVTEKGKDVELRCDPISGHTALYWYRQSLGQGLEFLIYFQGNSAPDKSGLPSDRFSAERTGGSVSTLTIQRTQQEDSAVYLCASSLSSGSSYEQYFGPGTRLTVT.

This clonotype was counted ten times or more. V is TRBV7-2 and J is TRBJ2-7, with D perhaps matching TRBD1 (5 bases). CDR3 size: 15 residues. Trimming left V 5 bases short and J 0 bases short, with 14 bases between. Germline V gives CDR1 SGHTA, CDR2 FQGNSA. The CDR3 coding sequence is TGTGCCAGCAGCGAACAGGTCACCATCTCCTACGAGCAGTACTTC. Amino acids: CASSEQVTISYEQYF.

The CDR3 coding sequence is TGTGCCAGCAGTATGAGGACAGGGGGCTTGGTGACCCCCTACGAGCAGTACTTC. Translation gives CASSMRTGGLVTPYEQYF. V gene TRBV27 combines with J gene TRBJ2-7; 11 nucleotides align to TRBD1. The germline V gene encodes CDR1 MNHEY and CDR2 SMNVEV (reference sequence). This CDR3 region has 18 residues. V shed 5 bases and J 2 bases; nucleotides not matched to a gene: 14.

This clonotype was detected many times. The chain carries TRBV3-1 and TRBJ2-1; perhaps D is TRBD1 or TRBD2 (5 bases each). The CDR3 contains 19 residues. Germline CDR1 LGHDT, CDR2 YNNKEL (reference sequence). V was shortened by 0 bases and J by 1 base, with 19 bases between the two germline ends. As DNA, the CDR3 is TGTGCCAGCAGCCAAGATTCCATTATTGGGGACGGGTCCTACAATGAGCAGTTCTTC. This encodes CASSQDSIIGDGSYNEQFF.

The table lists this clonotype with a few counts. This chain joins TRBV28 and TRBJ2-7, with a tentative D call TRBD2 (5 bases). Germline CDR1 is MDHEN and CDR2 is SYDVKM. This CDR3 contains 15 residues. V was shortened by 5 bases and J by 4 bases, with 18 bases between the two germline ends. CDR3 in amino acids: CASSAMGGGRYEQYF. The DNA for the CDR3 is TGTGCCAGCAGTGCGATGGGCGGAGGAAGGTACGAGCAGTACTTC.

This clonotype was seen many times. This chain links TRBV5-1 with TRBJ2-7, with D perhaps assigned TRBD1 or TRBD2 (5 bases each). Trimming pared 0 bases from V and 6 bases from J, leaving 13 bases between. This CDR3 spans 14 amino acids. Germline values: CDR1 SGHRS, CDR2 YFSETQ. CDR3 in DNA: TGCGCCAGCAGCTTGGCAGGGAGAGACAGCGAGCAGTACTTC. It is translated as CASSLAGRDSEQYF.

The V and J genes are TRBV5-6 and TRBJ1-2; the D gene is possibly TRBD1 (5 bases). Trimming left V 1 base short and J 4 bases short, with 14 bases between. The CDR3 has 15 residues. Germline values: CDR1 SGHDT, CDR2 YYEEEE. CDR3: CASSLKGVIGYGYTF. The CDR3 nucleotides are TGTGCCAGCAGCTTGAAAGGGGTCATAGGCTATGGCTACACCTTC.

This rearrangement joins TRBV5-5 to TRBJ1-2; 7 positions agree with TRBD1. This CDR3 comprises 16 residues. CDR1 and CDR2 from the germline V gene are SGHKS and YYEKEE (reference sequence). J gave up 0 bases and V 0 bases, and 5 bases lay outside the gene matches. The CDR3 nucleotides read TGTGCCAGCAGCTTGGATACCGGGACAGCTAACTATGGCTACACCTTC. Translating it yields CASSLDTGTANYGYTF.

This chain links TRBV5-1 with TRBJ2-1; the D gene could be TRBD1 or TRBD2 (5 bases each). Germline V lookup: CDR1 SGHRS, CDR2 YFSETQ. V was clipped by 0 bases and J by 1 base, with 14 bases between them. The CDR3 consists of 17 residues. The DNA of the CDR3 is TGCGCCAGCAGCTTGGATGGGACCTACGGTTCCTACAATGAGCAGTTCTTC. Residues: CASSLDGTYGSYNEQFF.

This clonotype was found a few times. This sequence joins TRBV5-1 and TRBJ1-2; 11 bases align to TRBD1. Losses at the gene ends were 3 bases for V and 3 bases for J; bases not matched to a gene: 1. CDR3 length: 14 amino acids. CDR1 is SGHRS and CDR2 is YFSETQ in the germline V gene. CDR3 protein: CASSWTGGDYGYTF. The CDR3 DNA is TGCGCCAGCAGCTGGACAGGGGGCGACTATGGCTACACCTTC.

The chain recombines TRBV20-1 with TRBJ1-5; 8 bases align to TRBD1. V was clipped by 0 bases and J by 2 bases; unmatched bases: 9. The V gene's germline CDR1 is DFQATT and CDR2 SNEGSKA (reference sequence). The CDR3 runs 17 residues. The CDR3 sequence is CSARDRQGMMGNQPQHF. CDR3 nucleotides: TGCAGTGCTAGAGACCGACAGGGGATGATGGGCAATCAGCCCCAGCATTTT.